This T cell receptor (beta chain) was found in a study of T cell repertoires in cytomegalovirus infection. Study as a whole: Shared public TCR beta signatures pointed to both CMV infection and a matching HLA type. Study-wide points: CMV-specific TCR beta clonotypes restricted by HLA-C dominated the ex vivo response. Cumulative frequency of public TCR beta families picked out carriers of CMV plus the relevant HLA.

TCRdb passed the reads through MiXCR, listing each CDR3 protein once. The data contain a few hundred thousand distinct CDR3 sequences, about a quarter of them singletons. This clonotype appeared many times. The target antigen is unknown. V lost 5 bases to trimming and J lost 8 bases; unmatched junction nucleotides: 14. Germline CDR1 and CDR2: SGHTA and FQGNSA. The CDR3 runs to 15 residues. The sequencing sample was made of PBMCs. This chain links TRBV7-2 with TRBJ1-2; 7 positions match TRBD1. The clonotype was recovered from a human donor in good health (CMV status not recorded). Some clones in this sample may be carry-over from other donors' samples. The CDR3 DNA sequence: TGTGCCAGCAGCATTACTCGGGACAGCTGGGAGGGCTACACCTTC. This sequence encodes CASSITRDSWEGYTF.